This entry lists 14 T cell receptor beta chains sequenced from one sample in a study of CD4 and CD8 cells across lung adenocarcinoma regions. Using its own MiXCR run on the PCR reads, TCRdb lists one record per CDR3 protein. The sample includes about 8,500 distinct CDR3 sequences, roughly 45% of them seen just once. Source material: CD4+ T cells from the margin of a lung tumor. These receptors were collected from a female donor with lung adenocarcinoma. The CD4 and CD8 labels of this study may be unreliable.

J is TRBJ2-3 and V is TRBV6-1; D is unclear. V dropped 7 bases and J dropped 1 base, with 9 bases sitting between them. Looked up from germline, CDR1 is MNHNS and CDR2 is SASEGT. This CDR3 contains 13 residues. As DNA, the CDR3 is TGTGCCAGCACGGTGCCAGGCACAGATACGCAGTATTTT. Translated: CASTVPGTDTQYF.

This clonotype was seen more than once but under ten times. The rearrangement uses TRBV6-4 and TRBJ2-3; D might be TRBD1 (6 bases). Germline loops: CDR1 MRHNA, CDR2 SNTAGT. CDR3 length: 16 amino acids. Trimming pared 4 bases from V and 2 bases from J, leaving 16 bases between. This chain's CDR3 is CASSVPSQGFTDTQYF. DNA of the CDR3: TGTGCCAGCAGTGTCCCCAGTCAGGGGTTCACAGATACGCAGTATTTT.

V and J are TRBV7-2 and TRBJ2-5, with D maybe TRBD2 (5 bases). The J call may not be correct, given that the DNA end is closer to TRBJ2-1. Germline assignment: CDR1 SGHTA and CDR2 FQGNSA. This CDR3 is 15 amino acids long. The CDR3 region is CASSGRLALDHEQFF. The CDR3 region has the DNA TGTGCCAGCAGCGGAAGGCTAGCTTTGGACCATGAGCAGTTCTTC.

The chain joins TRBV6-1 to TRBJ2-5; 8 nucleotides agree with TRBD1. This CDR3 has 15 amino acids. Per the germline V gene, CDR1 is MNHNS and CDR2 is SASEGT. Trimming removed 8 bases from V and 7 bases from J; junction bases left unmatched: 15. CDR3 amino acids: CASWRAATGDVTQYF. CDR3 in DNA: TGTGCCAGCTGGCGCGCGGCGACAGGGGACGTGACCCAGTACTTC.

The chain recombines TRBV6-1 with TRBJ2-3, with 9 bases that match TRBD2. After removal of 4 bases from V and 12 bases from J, the junction contained 26 bases not matched to a gene. The V gene's germline CDR1 is MNHNS and CDR2 SASEGT. The CDR3 sequence is 19 residues long. In DNA form, the CDR3 reads TGTGCCAGCAGTGCCTCTCGAAACCTGGCGGGAGGGCCCAAAAACATTCAGTATTTT. Translating it yields CASSASRNLAGGPKNIQYF.

This chain connects TRBV20-1 to TRBJ2-7; 8 nucleotides line up with TRBD1. CDR1 is DFQATT and CDR2 is SNEGSKA in the germline V gene (reference sequence). The V segment lost 2 bases and the J segment 2 bases; nucleotides outside the gene matches: 11. This CDR3 is 16 amino acids long. This CDR3 reads CSARKLRTGIAYEQYF. CDR3 in DNA: TGCAGTGCTAGAAAGCTCAGGACAGGGATTGCCTACGAGCAGTACTTC.

By frequency in the sample, this clonotype is medium-sized. The chain couples TRBV6-1 to TRBJ1-4; 9 nucleotides agree with TRBD1. Germline V CDR1 and CDR2: MNHNS, SASEGT. There are 14 residues in the CDR3. The V and J ends lost 5 bases and 8 bases, in that order; junction bases with no gene match: 6. For the CDR3, the DNA is TGTGCCAGCAGTACACAGGGGGCTCGGGAAAAACTGTTTTTT. Its translation: CASSTQGAREKLFF.

This clonotype ranks as medium-sized. This sequence joins TRBV12-5 and TRBJ2-1; D ambiguous. V was cut by 1 base and J by 3 bases, with 1 base left in between. CDR1 LGHNT and CDR2 FRNRAP come from the germline V gene. The CDR3 totals 12 residues. The chain's CDR3 is CASGLGYNEQFF. As DNA, the CDR3 is TGTGCTAGTGGTTTGGGCTACAATGAGCAGTTCTTC.

In its sample, this clonotype was seen a few times. The J gene is TRBJ2-3, the V gene TRBV24-1, with a tentative D call TRBD2 (5 bases). Between the trimmed V and J ends, which lost 2 bases and 2 bases, there was a span of 13 bases. This CDR3 has 16 residues. Per germline, CDR1 KGHDR and CDR2 SFDVKD. CDR3 protein: CATSDYRAGNTDTQYF. Written as DNA, the CDR3 is TGTGCCACCAGTGATTATCGCGCGGGTAACACAGATACGCAGTATTTT.

The sample holds a few counts of this clonotype. The V and J genes are TRBV27 and TRBJ1-4, with 9 nucleotides matching TRBD1. V trimming: 6 bases; J trimming: 8 bases; junction bases outside the gene matches: 4. The V gene's germline CDR1 is MNHEY and CDR2 SMNVEV (reference sequence). The CDR3 has 13 residues. The CDR3 here is CASRLGTGEKLFF. The CDR3 DNA reads as TGTGCCAGCAGACTAGGGACAGGGGAAAAACTGTTTTTT.

This clonotype turned up a few times. The chain joins TRBV7-3 to TRBJ2-3; D perhaps matches TRBD1 (5 bases). The CDR3 runs to 14 residues. Germline V gene sequence: CDR1 SGHTA, CDR2 FQGTGA. The V and J ends lost 0 bases and 6 bases respectively, with 10 bases between them. CDR3 protein: CASSLTSAGDTQYF. In nucleotides, the CDR3 is TGTGCCAGCAGCTTAACGTCGGCAGGGGATACGCAGTATTTT. The complete variable domain, with remaining parts taken from reference TRBV7-3 and TRBJ2-3, reads GAGVSQTPSNKVTEKGKYVELRCDPISGHTALYWYRQSLGQGPEFLIYFQGTGAADDSGLPNDRFFAVRPEGSVSTLKIQRTERGDSAVYLCASSLTSAGDTQYFGPGTRLTVL.

To note about this clonotype: The conserved closing phenylalanine or tryptophan is absent in this CDR3, likely reflecting a read error. The DNA is left out, because the CDR3 cannot be placed on it with certainty; the CDR3 is given as TCRdb lists it. V is TRBV29-1 and J is TRBJ2-1; TRBD1, the table's D call, was not compared with the DNA. Germline-derived CDR1 and CDR2 are SQVTM and ANQGSEA. The CDR3 sequence runs 20 residues, both termini included. This chain's CDR3 is CSWEIQQPPGHGGAKLCTGY.

The chain recombines TRBV6-1 with TRBJ2-1; D may correspond to TRBD1 or TRBD2 (5 bases each). With 8 bases removed from V and 9 bases from J, the gap between germline ends came to 14 bases. Germline V CDR1 and CDR2: MNHNS, SASEGT. The CDR3 runs to 12 residues. CDR3 loop: CASVGPGFEQFF. The CDR3 nucleotides are TGTGCCAGCGTGGGACCAGGGTTTGAGCAGTTCTTC.

This clonotype came up a few times. The chain recombines TRBV6-1 with TRBJ2-5; TRBD1 aligns across 8 bases. Germline lookup yields CDR1 MNHNS and CDR2 SASEGT. CDR3 length: 15 amino acids. With V trimmed by 5 bases and J by 5 bases, 10 bases remained unmatched. CDR3 region: CASSQLGTGDETQYF. CDR3 bases: TGTGCCAGCAGTCAACTGGGGACAGGCGATGAGACCCAGTACTTC.